What follows are 24 T cell receptor beta chains derived from one specimen sequenced in a study of T cell repertoires in cytomegalovirus infection. Which antigens these TCRs recognize remains unknown. TCRdb used MiXCR to reprocess the reads, holding one entry per CDR3 protein. The data hold 370,000 or so distinct CDR3 sequences, with just under 35% observed a single time. The sample was cultured PBMCs, taken from culture after CMV antigen stimulation. Every receptor here comes from a human donor in good health (CMV status not recorded). Some clones in this sample may be carry-over from other donors' samples.

The V gene is TRBV6-1, the J gene TRBJ2-5; 7 bases align to TRBD2. The ends lost 5 bases at V and 1 base at J; junction bases unmatched: 10. The V gene's germline CDR1 is MNHNS and CDR2 SASEGT. The CDR3 has 16 amino acids. The CDR3 nucleotides read TGTGCCAGCAGTTTTTTCGCTAGCGGAATCCAAGAGACCCAGTACTTC. As protein: CASSFFASGIQETQYF.

The chain is built from TRBV12-3 or TRBV12-4 and TRBJ2-1, with D unclear. Trimming pared 4 bases from V and 5 bases from J, leaving 15 bases between. The length of the CDR3 is 15 residues. In DNA form, the CDR3 reads TGTGCCAGCAGTTCCCGGTGGGTAGCCGACAATGAGCAGTTCTTC. Protein product: CASSSRWVADNEQFF.

In this sample, this clonotype turned up many times. This chain links TRBV18 with TRBJ1-5; D is unclear. CDR1 and CDR2 (germline): KGHSH, LQKENI. Trimming stripped 3 bases from V and 1 base from J, with 10 bases between. The CDR3 is 15 residues long. The CDR3 spells CASSPFVASNQPQHF. The CDR3 nucleotides read TGTGCCAGCTCACCGTTTGTAGCCAGCAATCAGCCCCAGCATTTT. The full variable domain, completed using reference TRBV18 and TRBJ1-5, is NAGVMQNPRHLVRRRGQEARLRCSPMKGHSHVYWYRQLPEEGLKFMVYLQKENIIDESGMPKERFSAEFPKEGPSILRIQQVVRGDSAAYFCASSPFVASNQPQHFGDGTRLSIL.

This chain uses TRBV7-2 with TRBJ2-1, with 8 bases lining up with TRBD1. The CDR3 contains 16 residues. The germline V gene encodes CDR1 SGHTA and CDR2 FQGNSA. Trimming cost V 0 bases and J 3 bases; bases outside gene matches: 4. The CDR3 coding sequence is TGTGCCAGCAGCTTAGCGACAGGGGCACTCTACAATGAGCAGTTCTTC. This gives the protein CASSLATGALYNEQFF.

This clonotype was counted between two and nine times. V and J are TRBV27 and TRBJ2-3; D is ambiguous. The V and J ends lost 1 base and 0 bases respectively, with 8 bases between them. Germline V gene lookup returns CDR1 MNHEY and CDR2 SMNVEV (reference sequence). The CDR3 runs 15 residues. CDR3 in amino acids: CASSLYASSTDTQYF. CDR3 bases: TGTGCCAGCAGTTTATACGCCAGTAGCACAGATACGCAGTATTTT.

This clonotype was seen only a few times. This CDR3 is CASSLAQGSYNSPLHF. In DNA form, the CDR3 reads TGTGCCAGCAGCTTGGCTCAGGGATCCTATAATTCACCCCTCCACTTT. The chain carries TRBV5-6 and TRBJ1-6; possible D gene TRBD1, 5 bases. The CDR3 runs 16 residues. Germline V gene data show CDR1 as SGHDT and CDR2 as YYEEEE. V lost 0 bases to trimming and J lost 1 base, with 8 bases between them.

The sample holds a few counts of this clonotype. The chain has TRBV5-4 and TRBJ2-5; the match to TRBD2 covers 7 bases. CDR1 SGHNT and CDR2 YYREEE come from the germline V gene (reference sequence). V shed 0 bases, J shed 5 bases, and the junction held 13 bases outside the gene matches. The CDR3 extends over 17 amino acids. In DNA form, the CDR3 reads TGTGCCAGCAGCTTGGCCCGGGGCGGGAGAACAATGGAGACCCAGTACTTC. Protein: CASSLARGGRTMETQYF. The full variable domain, with the rest looked up from reference TRBV5-4 and TRBJ2-5, is ETGVTQSPTHLIKTRGQQVTLRCSSQSGHNTVSWYQQALGQGPQFIFQYYREEENGRGNFPPRFSGLQFPNYSSELNVNALELDDSALYLCASSLARGGRTMETQYFGPGTRLLVL.

The V gene is TRBV7-2, the J gene TRBJ2-3, with D possibly TRBD2 on 5 matching bases. The CDR3 is 16 amino acids. V was shortened by 2 bases and J by 0 bases, with 12 bases between the two germline ends. The germline V gene has CDR1 SGHTA and CDR2 FQGNSA. The CDR3 bases are TGTGCCAGCAGCTTACGGGCTAGCACTAGCACAGATACGCAGTATTTT. As protein: CASSLRASTSTDTQYF.

This clonotype was seen a handful of times. This sequence joins TRBV25-1 and TRBJ2-1, with D unclear. V was cut by 4 bases and J by 4 bases, with 8 bases left in between. The germline gives CDR1 MGHDK, CDR2 SYGVNS. The CDR3 spans 13 residues. Here the CDR3 DNA reads TGTGCCAGCAGTGGTGTCGGGTACAATGAGCAGTTCTTC. It encodes CASSGVGYNEQFF.

The chain employs TRBV20-1 and TRBJ2-3, with D perhaps matching TRBD2 (5 bases). Trimming took off 1 base at V and 0 bases at J, with 17 bases between the two ends. CDR3 size: 17 residues. Germline V CDR1 and CDR2: DFQATT, SNEGSKA (reference sequence). The CDR3 region has the DNA TGCAGTGCTAGAGTTCCAGCGGCAATTACTAGCACAGATACGCAGTATTTT. Encoded protein: CSARVPAAITSTDTQYF.

The CDR3 nucleotides read TGTGCCAGCAGGGGAGACTCCTACGAGCAGTACTTC. It yields the protein CASRGDSYEQYF. The V and J genes are TRBV25-1 and TRBJ2-7; a possible D gene is TRBD2 (5 bases). Looked up from germline, CDR1 is MGHDK and CDR2 is SYGVNS. CDR3 size: 12 residues. Between the trimmed V and J ends, which lost 6 bases and 0 bases, there was a span of 6 bases.

The V and J genes are TRBV12-3 or TRBV12-4 and TRBJ1-2, with 9 bases matching TRBD1. CDR3 size: 13 residues. Losses at the gene ends were 5 bases for V and 8 bases for J; bases not matched to a gene: 6. CDR3 region: CASSQQGARGYTF. CDR3 nucleotide sequence: TGTGCCAGCAGTCAACAGGGGGCGCGGGGCTACACCTTC.

This chain connects TRBV28 to TRBJ2-5; possibly TRBD1 for D (7 bases). The V end was cut by 5 bases, the J end by 2 bases, with 12 bases between. Germline V gene data show CDR1 as MDHEN and CDR2 as SYDVKM. CDR3 length: 14 amino acids. Here the CDR3 reads CASSAGQQQETQYF. CDR3 in DNA: TGTGCCAGCAGTGCGGGACAGCAACAAGAGACCCAGTACTTC.

This clonotype was picked up a small number of times. The chain has TRBV6-5 and TRBJ1-1; 8 bases are shared with TRBD1. V lost 11 bases and J lost 5; bases outside the gene matches: 10. Germline lookup yields CDR1 MNHEY and CDR2 SVGAGI. The CDR3 totals 13 residues. The CDR3 here is CAGWTGRWTEAFF. CDR3 sequence (DNA): TGTGCCGGATGGACAGGGAGGTGGACTGAAGCTTTCTTT.

This clonotype was seen many times. This chain links TRBV7-2 with TRBJ1-1; D may be TRBD1 (5 bases). From germline, CDR1 is SGHTA and CDR2 FQGNSA. Trimming left V 3 bases short and J 3 bases short, with 8 bases between. The CDR3 consists of 13 residues. CDR3 amino acids: CASSFDRHTEAFF. The CDR3 DNA follows: TGTGCCAGCAGCTTCGACAGACACACTGAAGCTTTCTTT.

This clonotype has only a few counts. The chain links TRBV7-6 to TRBJ1-1; D not resolved. This CDR3 is built from 17 residues. Trimming shortened V by 2 bases and J by 3 bases, and 19 bases separated the two germline ends. From germline, CDR1 is SGHVS and CDR2 FNYEAQ. CDR3: CASSLLISMGRDTEAFF. DNA of the CDR3: TGTGCCAGCAGCTTACTTATAAGTATGGGCCGGGACACTGAAGCTTTCTTT. The full variable domain, in which reference TRBV7-6 and TRBJ1-1 provide the parts outside the CDR3, is GAGVSQSPRYKVTKRGQDVALRCDPISGHVSLYWYRQALGQGPEFLTYFNYEAQQDKSGLPNDRFSAERPEGSISTLTIQRTEQRDSAMYRCASSLLISMGRDTEAFFGQGTRLTVV.

The rearrangement joins TRBV6-5 to TRBJ2-6; 7 bases agree with TRBD1. The CDR3 spans 17 residues. The germline V gene has CDR1 MNHEY and CDR2 SVGAGI. V shed 2 bases and J 4 bases; nucleotides not matched to a gene: 8. The CDR3 nucleotides are TGTGCCAGCAGTTACGACGGGACAGCCACCGGGGCCAACGTCCTGACTTTC. Its translation is CASSYDGTATGANVLTF.

The gene calls are TRBV2 and TRBJ2-3, with 10 bases matching TRBD2. Germline assignment: CDR1 SNHLY and CDR2 FYNNEI. V gave up 4 bases and J gave up 2 bases; unmatched junction bases: 3. The CDR3 consists of 15 residues. CDR3: CASSATSGDTDTQYF. The CDR3 nucleotides read TGTGCCAGCAGTGCTACTAGCGGGGACACAGATACGCAGTATTTT.

This chain links TRBV7-2 with TRBJ2-4; no definite D call. Germline V gene sequence: CDR1 SGHTA, CDR2 FQGNSA. This CDR3 spans 15 amino acids. V lost 2 bases to trimming and J lost 0 bases, with 8 bases between them. CDR3 loop: CASSLNSLAKNIQYF. The CDR3 DNA sequence: TGTGCCAGCAGCTTAAACAGTTTAGCCAAAAACATTCAGTACTTC.

This rearrangement joins TRBV28 to TRBJ1-6; tentative D call: TRBD1 (6 bases). The V end lost 6 bases, the J end lost 0 bases, and 15 bases lay between the germline ends. The germline CDR1 and CDR2 sequences are MDHEN and SYDVKM. The length of the CDR3 is 17 residues. Here the CDR3 reads CASRGGRGSSYNSPLHF. The CDR3 nucleotides read TGTGCCAGCAGGGGGGGGAGGGGGAGCTCCTATAATTCACCCCTCCACTTT.

This clonotype showed up just a few times. The V gene is TRBV19, the J gene TRBJ1-3, with TRBD1 identical over 7 bases. The trim removed 5 bases at V and 5 bases at J, leaving 9 bases unmatched. Per germline, CDR1 LNHDA and CDR2 SQIVND (reference sequence). The CDR3 spans 15 residues. The CDR3 sequence is CASSPVQGRRNTIYF. The CDR3 DNA is TGTGCCAGTAGTCCCGTACAGGGGCGGAGAAACACCATATATTTT. Looking up the rest from reference TRBV19 and TRBJ1-3 gives the full variable domain: DGGITQSPKYLFRKEGQNVTLSCEQNLNHDAMYWYRQDPGQGLRLIYYSQIVNDFQKGDIAEGYSVSREKKESFPLTVTSAQKNPTAFYLCASSPVQGRRNTIYFGEGSWLTVV.

V and J are TRBV6-5 and TRBJ1-3; D might be TRBD1 (5 bases). The CDR3 contains 14 residues. Trimming left V 6 bases short and J 2 bases short, with 11 bases between. Germline lookup yields CDR1 MNHEY and CDR2 SVGAGI. The CDR3 loop is CASRPRQPGNTIYF. CDR3 coding DNA: TGTGCCAGCAGACCAAGACAGCCTGGAAACACCATATATTTT.

The chain is built from TRBV7-2 and TRBJ2-3; 8 bases map to TRBD1. V shed 6 bases and J 1 base; nucleotides not matched to a gene: 6. CDR3 length: 15 residues. CDR1 is SGHTA and CDR2 is FQGNSA in the germline V gene. The CDR3 is CASRETGVGTDTQYF. The CDR3 nucleotides read TGTGCCAGCAGGGAGACAGGGGTTGGCACAGATACGCAGTATTTT.

The rearrangement joins TRBV6-2 or TRBV6-3 to TRBJ2-1; 8 positions match TRBD2. Germline lookup yields CDR1 MNHEY and CDR2 SVGEGT. J gave up 5 bases and V 8 bases, and 11 bases lay outside the gene matches. This CDR3 spans 15 amino acids. The CDR3 is CASRPQREWHNEQFF. The CDR3 bases are TGTGCCAGCCGGCCCCAGCGGGAGTGGCACAATGAGCAGTTCTTC.